These 3 T cell receptor beta chains were all obtained from the same sample, sequenced in a study of post-analysis software for immune sequencing data. General study results and limits: Five or six TRBV segments (TRBV5-6, TRBV5-1 and TRBV20-1 among them) occurred more frequently in patients than in controls.

No antigen has been identified for these receptors. Unique molecular identifiers were built into the TCR beta cDNA libraries. Using its own MiXCR run on the PCR reads, TCRdb lists one record per CDR3 protein. Of roughly 800,000 distinct CDR3 sequences in the sample, about 50% are singletons; the top ten hold over 4%. The sample taken for sequencing was blood. The receptors originated from a girl between 5 and 17 years old with multiple sclerosis.

This clonotype was seen only a few times. V and J are TRBV6-4 and TRBJ1-6; 8 bases are a match to TRBD1. Germline values: CDR1 MRHNA, CDR2 SNTAGT. This CDR3 spans 15 amino acids. J lost 7 bases, V lost 3 bases, and 5 bases had no gene match. The DNA of the CDR3 is TGTGCCAGCAGTGAAGGACAGGGTGGCAATTCACCCCTCCACTTT. Its translation: CASSEGQGGNSPLHF.

The genes are TRBV29-1 and TRBJ2-2; D may match TRBD1 or TRBD2 (5 bases each). The V and J ends lost 3 bases and 1 base respectively, with 9 bases between them. The CDR3 covers 14 residues. The germline V gene has CDR1 SQVTM and CDR2 ANQGSEA. The CDR3 protein is CSVERDLNTGELFF. DNA of the CDR3: TGCAGCGTTGAGAGGGACCTGAACACCGGGGAGCTGTTTTTT.

This clonotype was found a few times. The rearrangement uses TRBV2 and TRBJ1-2; 7 nucleotides align to TRBD1. CDR1 is SNHLY and CDR2 is FYNNEI in the germline V gene. The trim removed 6 bases at V and 6 bases at J, leaving 7 bases unmatched. This CDR3 spans 13 amino acids. CDR3 sequence (DNA): TGTGCCAGCAGGGCGACAGGGTTGGATGGCTACACCTTC. Its translation: CASRATGLDGYTF.